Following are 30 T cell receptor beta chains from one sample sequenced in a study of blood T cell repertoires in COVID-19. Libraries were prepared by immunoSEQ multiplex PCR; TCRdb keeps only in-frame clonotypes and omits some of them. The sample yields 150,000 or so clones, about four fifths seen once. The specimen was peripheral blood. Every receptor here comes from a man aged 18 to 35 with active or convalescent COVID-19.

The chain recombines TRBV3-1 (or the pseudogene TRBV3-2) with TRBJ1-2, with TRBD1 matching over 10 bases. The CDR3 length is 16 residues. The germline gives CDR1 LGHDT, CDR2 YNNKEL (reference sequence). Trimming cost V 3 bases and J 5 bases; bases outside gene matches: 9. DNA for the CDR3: TGTGCCAGCAGCCACCGGGGGCCGGACAGGGGGTATGGCTACACCTTC. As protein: CASSHRGPDRGYGYTF.

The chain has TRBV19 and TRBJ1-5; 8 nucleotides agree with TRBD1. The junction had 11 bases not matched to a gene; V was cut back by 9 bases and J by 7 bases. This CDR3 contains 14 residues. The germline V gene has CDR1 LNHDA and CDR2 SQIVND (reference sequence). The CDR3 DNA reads TGTGCCAGCTCCGGGACAGGAGGGGAACAGCCCCAGCATTTT. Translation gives CASSGTGGEQPQHF.

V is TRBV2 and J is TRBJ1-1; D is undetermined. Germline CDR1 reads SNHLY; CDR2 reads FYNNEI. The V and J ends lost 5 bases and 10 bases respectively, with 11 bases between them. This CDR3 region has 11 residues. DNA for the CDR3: TGTGCCAGCAGTCCCCGACTACGAGCTTTCTTT. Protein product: CASSPRLRAFF.

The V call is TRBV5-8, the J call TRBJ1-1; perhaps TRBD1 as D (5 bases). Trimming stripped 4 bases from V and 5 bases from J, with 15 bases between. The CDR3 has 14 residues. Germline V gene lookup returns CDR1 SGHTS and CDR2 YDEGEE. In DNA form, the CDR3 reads TGTGCCAGCAGCCCCTGGGGCGGGGTAACTGAAGCTTTCTTT. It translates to CASSPWGGVTEAFF. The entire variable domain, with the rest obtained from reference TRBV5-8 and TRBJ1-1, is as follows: EAGVTQSPTHLIKTRGQQATLRCSPISGHTSVYWYQQALGLGLQFLLWYDEGEERNRGNFPPRFSGRQFPNYSSELNVNALELEDSALYLCASSPWGGVTEAFFGQGTRLTVV.

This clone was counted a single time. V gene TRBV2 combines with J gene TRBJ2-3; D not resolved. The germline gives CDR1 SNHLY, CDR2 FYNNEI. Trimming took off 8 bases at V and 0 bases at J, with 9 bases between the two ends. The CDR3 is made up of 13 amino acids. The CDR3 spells CASPGLSTDTQYF. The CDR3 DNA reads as TGTGCCAGCCCCGGTCTTAGCACAGATACGCAGTATTTT.

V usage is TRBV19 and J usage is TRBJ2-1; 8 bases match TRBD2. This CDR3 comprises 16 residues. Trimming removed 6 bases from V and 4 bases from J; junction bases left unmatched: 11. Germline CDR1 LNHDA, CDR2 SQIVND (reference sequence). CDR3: CASRTISGGFYNEQFF. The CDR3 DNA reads TGTGCCAGTAGGACGATAAGCGGGGGCTTTTACAATGAGCAGTTCTTC.

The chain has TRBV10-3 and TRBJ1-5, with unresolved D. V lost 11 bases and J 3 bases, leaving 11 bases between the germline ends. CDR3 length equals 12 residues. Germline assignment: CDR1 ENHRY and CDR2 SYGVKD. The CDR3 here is CASGETNQPQHF. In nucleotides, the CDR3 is TGTGCCTCCGGGGAGACCAATCAGCCCCAGCATTTT.

The CDR3 nucleotides are TGCGCCAGCAGCCAAAGGAGGGGAGAGACCCAGTACTTC. Its translation is CASSQRRGETQYF. The chain uses TRBV4-3 and TRBJ2-5, with D possibly being TRBD2 (6 bases). Germline CDR1 and CDR2: LGHNA and YSLEER. The CDR3 is made up of 13 amino acids. Trimming shortened V by 2 bases and J by 4 bases, and 8 bases separated the two germline ends.

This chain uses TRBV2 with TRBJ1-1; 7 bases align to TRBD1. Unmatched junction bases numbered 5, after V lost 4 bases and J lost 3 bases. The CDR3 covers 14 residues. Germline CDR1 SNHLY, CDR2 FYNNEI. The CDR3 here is CASSARDSHTEAFF. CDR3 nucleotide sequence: TGTGCCAGCAGTGCCAGGGACAGCCACACTGAAGCTTTCTTT.

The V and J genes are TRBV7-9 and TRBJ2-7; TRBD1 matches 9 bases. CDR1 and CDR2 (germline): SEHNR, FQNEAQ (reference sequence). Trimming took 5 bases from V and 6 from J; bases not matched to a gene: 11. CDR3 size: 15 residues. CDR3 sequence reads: CASSTVGQGLPEQYF. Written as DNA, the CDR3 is TGTGCCAGCAGCACGGTGGGACAGGGTCTCCCCGAGCAGTACTTC. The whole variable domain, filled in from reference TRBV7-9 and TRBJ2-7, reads DTGVSQNPRHKITKRGQNVTFRCDPISEHNRLYWYRQTLGQGPEFLTYFQNEAQLEKSRLLSDRFSAERPKGSFSTLEIQRTEQGDSAMYLCASSTVGQGLPEQYFGPGTRLTVT.

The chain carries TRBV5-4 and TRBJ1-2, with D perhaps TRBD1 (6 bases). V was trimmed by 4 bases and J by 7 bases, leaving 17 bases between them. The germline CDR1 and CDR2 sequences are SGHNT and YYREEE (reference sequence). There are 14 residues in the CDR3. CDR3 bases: TGTGCCAGCAGCACACAGGGAAAGGTGGGTGGCTACACCTTC. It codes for CASSTQGKVGGYTF. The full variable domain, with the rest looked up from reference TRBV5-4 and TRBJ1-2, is ETGVTQSPTHLIKTRGQQVTLRCSSQSGHNTVSWYQQALGQGPQFIFQYYREEENGRGNFPPRFSGLQFPNYSSELNVNALELDDSALYLCASSTQGKVGGYTFGSGTRLTVV.

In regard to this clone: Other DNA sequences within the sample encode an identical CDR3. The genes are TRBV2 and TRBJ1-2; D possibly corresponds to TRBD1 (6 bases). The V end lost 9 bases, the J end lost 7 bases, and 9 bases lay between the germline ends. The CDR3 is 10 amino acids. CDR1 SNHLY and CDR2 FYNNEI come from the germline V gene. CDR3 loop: CASRGGGYTF. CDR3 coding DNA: TGTGCCAGTCGAGGGGGTGGCTACACCTTC.

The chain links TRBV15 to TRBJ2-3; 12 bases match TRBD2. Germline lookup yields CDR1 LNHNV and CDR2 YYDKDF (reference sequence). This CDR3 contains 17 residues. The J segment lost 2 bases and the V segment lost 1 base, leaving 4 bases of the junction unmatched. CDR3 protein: CATSRVGLAGHTDTQYF. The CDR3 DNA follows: TGTGCCACCAGCAGAGTAGGACTAGCGGGACACACAGATACGCAGTATTTT.

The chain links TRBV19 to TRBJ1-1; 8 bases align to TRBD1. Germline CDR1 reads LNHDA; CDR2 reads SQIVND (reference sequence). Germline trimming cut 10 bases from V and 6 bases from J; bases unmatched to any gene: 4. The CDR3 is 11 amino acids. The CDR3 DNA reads TGTGCCATTCAGGGGGCCGCTGAAGCTTTCTTT. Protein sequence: CAIQGAAEAFF. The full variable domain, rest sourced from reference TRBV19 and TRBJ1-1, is DGGITQSPKYLFRKEGQNVTLSCEQNLNHDAMYWYRQDPGQGLRLIYYSQIVNDFQKGDIAEGYSVSREKKESFPLTVTSAQKNPTAFYLCAIQGAAEAFFGQGTRLTVV.

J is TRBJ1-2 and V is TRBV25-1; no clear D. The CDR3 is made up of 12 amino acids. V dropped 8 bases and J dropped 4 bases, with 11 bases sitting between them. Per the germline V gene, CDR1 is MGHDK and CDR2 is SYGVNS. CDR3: CASRAGFYGYTF. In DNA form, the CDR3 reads TGTGCCAGCCGGGCGGGGTTCTATGGCTACACCTTC.

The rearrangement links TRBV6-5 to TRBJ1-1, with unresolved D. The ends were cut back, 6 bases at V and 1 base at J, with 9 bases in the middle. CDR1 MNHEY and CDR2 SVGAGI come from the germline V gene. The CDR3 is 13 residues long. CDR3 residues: CASSKNRNTEAFF. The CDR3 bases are TGTGCCAGCAGCAAGAACAGGAACACTGAAGCTTTCTTT.

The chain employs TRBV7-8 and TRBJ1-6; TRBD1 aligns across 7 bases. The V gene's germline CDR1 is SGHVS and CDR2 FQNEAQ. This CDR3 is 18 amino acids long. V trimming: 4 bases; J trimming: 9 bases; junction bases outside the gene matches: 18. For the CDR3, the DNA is TGTGCCAGCAGCTCTCTCGCCTCGACAGGGCTAGTGCGTTCACCCCTCCACTTT. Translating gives CASSSLASTGLVRSPLHF. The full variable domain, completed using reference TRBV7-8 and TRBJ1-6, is GAGVSQSPRYKVAKRGQDVALRCDPISGHVSLFWYQQALGQGPEFLTYFQNEAQLDKSGLPSDRFFAERPEGSVSTLKIQRTQQEDSAVYLCASSSLASTGLVRSPLHFGNGTRLTVT.

CDR3 sequence (DNA): TGTGCCAGCAGCCGATCTGGGGGGGGATATGGCTACACCTTC. This codes for CASSRSGGGYGYTF. This chain joins TRBV11-2 and TRBJ1-2; tentatively, D is TRBD1 (5 bases). V was cut by 5 bases and J by 5 bases, with 15 bases left in between. This CDR3 is 14 amino acids long. CDR1 and CDR2 (germline): SGHAT, FQNNGV.

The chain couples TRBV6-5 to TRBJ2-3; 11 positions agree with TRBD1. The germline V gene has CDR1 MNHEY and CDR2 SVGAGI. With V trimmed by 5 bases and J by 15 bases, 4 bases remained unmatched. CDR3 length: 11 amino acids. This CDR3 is CASSKGQGVYF. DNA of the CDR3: TGTGCCAGCAGTAAGGGACAGGGGGTCTATTTT.

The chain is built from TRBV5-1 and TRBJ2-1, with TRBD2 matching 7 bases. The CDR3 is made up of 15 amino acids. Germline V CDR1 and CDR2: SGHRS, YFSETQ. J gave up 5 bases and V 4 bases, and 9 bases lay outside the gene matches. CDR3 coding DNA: TGCGCCAGCAGCCCGCGGGAGACCCACAACAATGAGCAGTTCTTC. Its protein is CASSPRETHNNEQFF.

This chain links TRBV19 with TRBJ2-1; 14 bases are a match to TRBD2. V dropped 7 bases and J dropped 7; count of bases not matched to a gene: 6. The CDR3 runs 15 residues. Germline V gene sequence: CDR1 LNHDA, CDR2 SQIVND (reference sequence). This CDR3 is CASTLGTSGRNEQFF. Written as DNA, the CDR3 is TGTGCCAGTACCCTGGGGACTAGCGGGAGAAATGAGCAGTTCTTC.

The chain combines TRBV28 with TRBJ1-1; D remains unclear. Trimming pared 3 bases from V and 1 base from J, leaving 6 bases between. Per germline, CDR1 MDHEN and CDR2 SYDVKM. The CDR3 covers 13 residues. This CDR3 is CASSLEENTEAFF. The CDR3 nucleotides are TGTGCCAGCAGTTTGGAGGAGAACACTGAAGCTTTCTTT.

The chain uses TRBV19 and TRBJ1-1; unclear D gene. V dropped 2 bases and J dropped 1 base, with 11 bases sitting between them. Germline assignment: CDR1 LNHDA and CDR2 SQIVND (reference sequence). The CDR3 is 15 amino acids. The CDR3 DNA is TGTGCCAGTAGTATAAGGAGGACGGGGAACACTGAAGCTTTCTTT. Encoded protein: CASSIRRTGNTEAFF.

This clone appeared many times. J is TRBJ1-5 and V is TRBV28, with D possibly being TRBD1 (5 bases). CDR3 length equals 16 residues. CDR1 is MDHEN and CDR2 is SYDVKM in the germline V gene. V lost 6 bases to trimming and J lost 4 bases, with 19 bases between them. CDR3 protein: CASSKLGGRGNQPQHF. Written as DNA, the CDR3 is TGTGCCAGCAGCAAACTCGGGGGGAGAGGAAATCAGCCCCAGCATTTT.

The CDR3 DNA reads TGTGCCAGCAGCCTACTAGCGGGAGCGGGAGAGACCCAGTACTTC. Protein: CASSLLAGAGETQYF. This chain connects TRBV28 to TRBJ2-5; 11 bases map to TRBD2. The germline gives CDR1 MDHEN, CDR2 SYDVKM. V was pared by 6 bases and J by 4 bases, with 7 bases of the junction left unmatched. The CDR3 totals 15 residues.

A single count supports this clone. CDR3 DNA: TGTGCCAGCAGTTCGAGCGCTTCGGGGTCGAGAAACACCATATATTTT. Translated, it gives CASSSSASGSRNTIYF. The V gene is TRBV28, the J gene TRBJ1-3, with D uncertain. Germline V gene sequence: CDR1 MDHEN, CDR2 SYDVKM. V was clipped by 4 bases and J by 5 bases, with 18 bases between them. The CDR3 is 16 residues long.

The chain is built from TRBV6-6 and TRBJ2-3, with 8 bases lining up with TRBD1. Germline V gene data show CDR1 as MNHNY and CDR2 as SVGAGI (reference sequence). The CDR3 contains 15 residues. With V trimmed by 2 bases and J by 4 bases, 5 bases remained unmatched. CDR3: CASSYDGQGPDTQYF. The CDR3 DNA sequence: TGTGCCAGCAGTTACGATGGACAGGGTCCAGATACGCAGTATTTT.

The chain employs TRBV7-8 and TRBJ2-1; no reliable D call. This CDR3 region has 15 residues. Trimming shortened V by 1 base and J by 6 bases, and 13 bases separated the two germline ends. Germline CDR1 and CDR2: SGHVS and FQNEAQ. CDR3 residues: CASSLEPISTNEQFF. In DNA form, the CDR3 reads TGTGCCAGCAGCTTAGAACCCATCAGTACCAATGAGCAGTTCTTC.

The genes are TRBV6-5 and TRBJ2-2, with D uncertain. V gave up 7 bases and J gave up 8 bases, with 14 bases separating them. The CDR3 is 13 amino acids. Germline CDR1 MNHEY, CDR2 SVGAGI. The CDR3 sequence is CASIIKPEGELFF. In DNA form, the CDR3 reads TGTGCCAGCATTATAAAACCGGAGGGGGAGCTGTTTTTT.

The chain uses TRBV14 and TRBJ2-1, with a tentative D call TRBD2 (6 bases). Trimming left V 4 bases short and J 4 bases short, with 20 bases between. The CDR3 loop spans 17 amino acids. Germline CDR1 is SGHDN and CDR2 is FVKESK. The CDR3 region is CASSLRLAVVGYNEQFF. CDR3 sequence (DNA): TGTGCCAGCAGCCTTAGATTAGCGGTAGTAGGGTACAATGAGCAGTTCTTC.